This passage covers 11 T cell receptor beta chains from one sample sequenced in a study of blood T cells in healthy people across ages. Combining a sample-barcoded 5' primer with a J-beta primer mix, a second PCR ran for 7 to 11 cycles. TCRdb re-called the 5' RACE reads with MiXCR, one entry per CDR3 protein. This table holds some 710,000 distinct CDR3 sequences, roughly 46% found once. Input material: blood. The receptors derive from a man older than 75 in good health.

This clonotype occurred a few times. This chain joins TRBV20-1 and TRBJ2-5; 7 bases align to TRBD2. TRBJ2-7 explains the end of the DNA better; the J call may be wrong. Per germline, CDR1 DFQATT and CDR2 SNEGSKA (reference sequence). This CDR3 is 16 amino acids long. This CDR3 reads CSAISALASTNYEQYF. For the CDR3, the DNA is TGCAGTGCTATTTCGGCACTAGCGAGCACGAACTACGAGCAGTACTTC.

This clonotype was detected a few times. The chain employs TRBV20-1 and TRBJ1-5; D perhaps matches TRBD1 (6 bases). V was cut by 3 bases and J by 11 bases, with 20 bases left in between. Germline V gives CDR1 DFQATT, CDR2 SNEGSKA (reference sequence). The CDR3 extends over 14 amino acids. In DNA, the CDR3 is TGCAGTGCTAGCTTAGGCCAGGGGCTCACGGCCCAGCATTTT. Translation gives CSASLGQGLTAQHF.

The CDR3 nucleotides read TGTGCCAGCAGCTTAGTTGTCCCCGGGGAGCAGTACTTC. This sequence encodes CASSLVVPGEQYF. The chain recombines TRBV7-9 with TRBJ2-7; the D is unclear. The CDR3 runs to 13 residues. Per the germline V gene, CDR1 is SEHNR and CDR2 is FQNEAQ (reference sequence). Deletions cut 1 base from V and 7 bases from J, with 11 bases between.

The chain is built from TRBV14 and TRBJ2-1; D may be TRBD1 (6 bases). With 4 bases removed from V and 2 bases from J, the gap between germline ends came to 12 bases. CDR3 size: 15 residues. Germline CDR1 and CDR2: SGHDN and FVKESK. The CDR3 sequence is CASSPRGQPYNEQFF. The CDR3 DNA follows: TGTGCCAGCAGCCCCCGAGGACAGCCCTACAATGAGCAGTTCTTC.

The chain joins TRBV12-3 or TRBV12-4 to TRBJ2-3, with D possibly being TRBD2 (5 bases). V was shortened by 6 bases and J by 3 bases, with 16 bases between the two germline ends. CDR3 length equals 15 residues. CDR3 residues: CASRKSGRRTDTQYF. The CDR3 coding sequence is TGTGCCAGCAGGAAAAGCGGAAGAAGAACAGATACGCAGTATTTT.

The V and J genes are TRBV6-2 or TRBV6-3 and TRBJ2-3; a weak D match, TRBD2 (6 bases). Trimming pared 11 bases from V and 5 bases from J, leaving 17 bases between. CDR1 is MNHEY, CDR2 SVGEGT, per germline. This CDR3 region has 13 residues. CDR3 coding DNA: TGTGCCTGTCGGGACTCGGCGGAAGATACGCAGTATTTT. Protein product: CACRDSAEDTQYF.

CDR3 sequence reads: CASSQDSTSPQYF. The CDR3 DNA reads as TGTGCCAGCAGCCAAGATAGCACCTCACCGCAGTACTTC. V is TRBV4-2 and J is TRBJ2-7; D gene uncertain. Germline V gives CDR1 LGHNA, CDR2 YNFKEQ. The CDR3 extends over 13 amino acids. Between the trimmed V and J ends, which lost 0 bases and 9 bases, there was a span of 12 bases.

The sample holds many counts of this clonotype. V and J are TRBV6-5 and TRBJ2-1, with 7 bases aligning to TRBD2. The CDR3 totals 15 residues. The germline gives CDR1 MNHEY, CDR2 SVGAGI. The V gene end was trimmed by 3 bases and the J gene end by 5 bases; junction bases not matched to a gene: 7. The CDR3 sequence: CASSYRGGRDNEQFF. DNA for the CDR3: TGTGCCAGCAGTTATCGGGGAGGGCGGGACAATGAGCAGTTCTTC.

The chain carries TRBV6-1 and TRBJ2-5; tentatively, D is TRBD1 (5 bases). Trimming pared 6 bases from V and 9 bases from J, leaving 8 bases between. The CDR3 is 10 residues long. CDR1 MNHNS and CDR2 SASEGT come from the germline V gene. The CDR3 sequence is CASRSRAQYF. CDR3 bases: TGTGCCAGCAGGAGCAGGGCCCAGTACTTC.

This clonotype was counted between two and nine times. The chain carries TRBV12-3 or TRBV12-4 and TRBJ2-2, with 9 bases lining up with TRBD1. V shed 6 bases, J shed 4 bases, and the junction held 12 bases outside the gene matches. The CDR3 contains 17 residues. The CDR3 coding sequence is TGTGCCAGCAGCCCCCCGGGACAGGGACGAGTCACCGGGGAGCTGTTTTTT. Encoded protein: CASSPPGQGRVTGELFF.

This clonotype turned up a few times. The chain uses TRBV20-1 and TRBJ2-1; no reliable D call. CDR1 is DFQATT, CDR2 SNEGSKA, per germline (reference sequence). The V gene lost 5 bases and the J gene lost 2 bases, with 13 bases spanning the gap. This CDR3 comprises 14 residues. The CDR3 DNA sequence: TGCAGTGCTGCTCACGGGTTTCCCTACAATGAGCAGTTCTTC. It specifies CSAAHGFPYNEQFF.